Below, 30 T cell receptor beta chains from the same sample are listed, as sequenced in a study of vaccination effects on CD4 cells after COVID-19. These receptors have no identified antigens. Using viral peptide pools, the ViraFEST assay grew out antigen-specific CD4+ T cells prior to sequencing. Cells that had been cultured for less than eleven days were the source of isolated CD4+ T cells. Testing of the vaccine recipients showed negative nucleocapsid antibodies and no prior SARS-CoV-2 infection. Some clones are missing from TCRdb's copy, which holds only in-frame ones; the method was immunoSEQ multiplex PCR. The table has 30,000 to 45,000 clones, 55% to 75% seen once. The sample consisted of CD4+ T cells from PBMCs cultured with SARS-CoV-2 spike peptides, taken before COVID-19 vaccination. The receptors stem from a human donor who received a COVID-19 vaccine.

This clone was detected a few times. This specimen includes other DNA sequences encoding the same CDR3. This rearrangement joins TRBV3-1 (or the pseudogene TRBV3-2) to TRBJ1-1; D is ambiguous. Germline CDR1 and CDR2: LGHDT and YNNKEL (reference sequence). CDR3 length: 12 residues. The V and J ends lost 3 bases and 4 bases respectively, with 6 bases between them. Here the CDR3 DNA reads TGTGCCAGCAGCCAGGTGGGCACTGAAGCTTTCTTT. Protein product: CASSQVGTEAFF.

This clone was observed once. The V gene is TRBV5-1, the J gene TRBJ1-5, with D uncertain. V shed 4 bases and J shed 0 bases, with 11 bases lying between them. The CDR3 spans 15 residues. Looked up from germline, CDR1 is SGHRS and CDR2 is YFSETQ. DNA for the CDR3: TGCGCCAGCAGCCCCGGAGTGGATAGCAATCAGCCCCAGCATTTT. The encoded protein is CASSPGVDSNQPQHF.

The V gene is TRBV5-1, the J gene TRBJ2-1; 8 positions agree with TRBD1. The CDR3 sequence is 14 residues long. After removal of 0 bases from V and 8 bases from J, the junction contained 4 bases not matched to a gene. CDR1 is SGHRS and CDR2 is YFSETQ in the germline V gene. CDR3 sequence: CASSLGQGADEQFF. DNA for the CDR3: TGCGCCAGCAGCTTGGGGCAGGGGGCCGATGAGCAGTTCTTC.

The CDR3 DNA reads TGTGCCAGCAGGGGACAGGGGCGTCCAGATACGCAGTATTTT. It codes for CASRGQGRPDTQYF. V usage is TRBV5-4 and J usage is TRBJ2-3; 10 positions match TRBD1. V shed 5 bases, J shed 4 bases, and the junction held 4 bases outside the gene matches. Germline CDR1 and CDR2: SGHNT and YYREEE (reference sequence). CDR3 length: 14 amino acids.

The chain has TRBV11-2 and TRBJ1-4, with 7 positions matching TRBD1. The CDR3 runs 16 residues. After removal of 6 bases from V and 1 base from J, the junction contained 8 bases not matched to a gene. The germline gives CDR1 SGHAT, CDR2 FQNNGV. CDR3 nucleotides: TGTGCCAGCAGAAGGGGACAGAGTGGAACTAATGAAAAACTGTTTTTT. Translation: CASRRGQSGTNEKLFF.

This clone was observed a few times. The chain links TRBV6-5 to TRBJ1-2; D remains unclear. CDR1 is MNHEY, CDR2 SVGAGI, per germline. The CDR3 is 12 amino acids. Deletions cut 7 bases from V and 3 bases from J, with 9 bases between. This CDR3 is CASMQWDYGYTF. Written as DNA, the CDR3 is TGTGCCAGCATGCAGTGGGACTATGGCTACACCTTC.

This clone was found once. The V and J genes are TRBV15 and TRBJ1-5; D gene ambiguous. From germline, CDR1 is LNHNV and CDR2 YYDKDF (reference sequence). This CDR3 has 15 amino acids. Trimming cost V 3 bases and J 0 bases, with 9 bases left between them. CDR3 nucleotide sequence: TGTGCCACCAGCAGGACAAAGGATAGCAATCAGCCCCAGCATTTT. Translating it yields CATSRTKDSNQPQHF.

The chain is built from TRBV30 and TRBJ2-1; no definite D call. Germline lookup yields CDR1 GTSNPN and CDR2 SVGIG (reference sequence). With 0 bases removed from V and 4 bases from J, the gap between germline ends came to 7 bases. This CDR3 spans 13 amino acids. The CDR3 protein is CAWSVRWYNEQFF. CDR3 nucleotides: TGTGCCTGGAGTGTACGCTGGTACAATGAGCAGTTCTTC.

The DNA for the CDR3 is TGTGCCAGCATGGCCCTCGGGGGGCAGTTCTTC. It specifies CASMALGGQFF. This sequence joins TRBV6-5 and TRBJ2-1, with D tentatively TRBD2 (6 bases). Germline loops: CDR1 MNHEY, CDR2 SVGAGI. The CDR3 consists of 11 residues. V lost 7 bases and J lost 12, with 13 bases in between.

The V call is TRBV6-5, the J call TRBJ1-6; D possibly corresponds to TRBD1 (5 bases). The CDR3 consists of 13 residues. V gave up 0 bases and J gave up 14 bases, with 11 bases separating them. Germline V lookup: CDR1 MNHEY, CDR2 SVGAGI. This CDR3 is CASSYSRDFALHF. The CDR3 nucleotides are TGTGCCAGCAGTTACTCCAGGGATTTTGCCCTCCACTTT.

The chain links TRBV29-1 to TRBJ1-1; D is unclear. Deletions cut 2 bases from V and 2 bases from J, with 15 bases between. Germline V lookup: CDR1 SQVTM, CDR2 ANQGSEA. The CDR3 has 15 residues. CDR3 in amino acids: CSVEKGTFANTEAFF. The CDR3 DNA follows: TGCAGCGTTGAAAAGGGAACCTTTGCAAACACTGAAGCTTTCTTT.

This clone has only a few counts. This chain connects TRBV12-3 or TRBV12-4 to TRBJ1-2, with D possibly matching TRBD1 (6 bases). Trimming stripped 3 bases from V and 6 bases from J, with 11 bases between. The CDR3 consists of 13 residues. Here the CDR3 reads CASSLWEGDGYTF. DNA of the CDR3: TGTGCCAGCAGTTTGTGGGAGGGGGATGGCTACACCTTC.

This clone has only a few counts. The chain joins TRBV5-1 to TRBJ1-1, with a possible D match to TRBD1 (6 bases). V lost 4 bases to trimming and J lost 0 bases, with 13 bases between them. Germline loops: CDR1 SGHRS, CDR2 YFSETQ. The CDR3 consists of 15 residues. CDR3: CASSEQGRLNTEAFF. CDR3 in DNA: TGCGCCAGCAGCGAACAGGGACGGCTGAACACTGAAGCTTTCTTT.

This chain connects TRBV5-4 to TRBJ2-1, with 12 nucleotides matching TRBD2. Germline assignment: CDR1 SGHNT and CDR2 YYREEE (reference sequence). Trimming at V came to 1 base and at J to 2 bases, leaving 4 bases not matched to a gene. There are 17 residues in the CDR3. Written as DNA, the CDR3 is TGTGCCAGCAGCTTGTCGTGGACTAGCGGGACCTACAATGAGCAGTTCTTC. Residues: CASSLSWTSGTYNEQFF.

The CDR3 DNA is TGCAGCGTTTTACAGGGGGGTGACTATGGCTACACCTTC. Its protein product is CSVLQGGDYGYTF. This chain connects TRBV29-1 to TRBJ1-2; 8 bases are a match to TRBD1. From germline, CDR1 is SQVTM and CDR2 ANQGSEA. The trim removed 5 bases at V and 3 bases at J, leaving 5 bases unmatched. The CDR3 length is 13 residues. The whole variable domain, filled in from reference TRBV29-1 and TRBJ1-2, reads SAVISQKPSRDICQRGTSLTIQCQVDSQVTMMFWYRQQPGQSLTLIATANQGSEATYESGFVIDKFPISRPNLTFSTLTVSNMSPEDSSIYLCSVLQGGDYGYTFGSGTRLTVV.

The sample holds a few counts of this clone. The chain links TRBV4-3 to TRBJ2-5; D ambiguous. Germline assignment: CDR1 LGHNA and CDR2 YSLEER. The CDR3 sequence is 13 residues long. V lost 1 base, J lost 5 bases, and 8 bases lay in between. Written as DNA, the CDR3 is TGCGCCAGCAGCCAAGGCCGCTGGGAGACCCAGTACTTC. This sequence encodes CASSQGRWETQYF.

This CDR3 reads CAISDLSGGLYEQYF. CDR3 coding DNA: TGTGCCATCAGTGATCTTAGTGGAGGTCTCTACGAGCAGTACTTC. The chain is built from TRBV10-3 and TRBJ2-7; D is possibly TRBD2 (5 bases). Deletions cut 3 bases from V and 3 bases from J, with 15 bases between. Per the germline V gene, CDR1 is ENHRY and CDR2 is SYGVKD. CDR3 length: 15 residues.

The chain couples TRBV7-9 to TRBJ2-1; 8 bases map to TRBD2. The V gene end was trimmed by 8 bases and the J gene end by 1 base; junction bases not matched to a gene: 7. Germline V gene data show CDR1 as SEHNR and CDR2 as FQNEAQ (reference sequence). The CDR3 loop spans 15 amino acids. The CDR3 nucleotides read TGTGCCAGCGCGTCTCGGGGGGGATCCTACAATGAGCAGTTCTTC. It is translated as CASASRGGSYNEQFF.

This clone was found once. The chain uses TRBV19 and TRBJ1-1, with TRBD1 matching 8 bases. CDR1 is LNHDA and CDR2 is SQIVND in the germline V gene (reference sequence). This CDR3 spans 16 amino acids. V dropped 6 bases and J dropped 3; count of bases not matched to a gene: 12. The CDR3, as DNA: TGTGCCAGTAGGAGACAGGGGCCGAAGAGGGACACTGAAGCTTTCTTT. This codes for CASRRQGPKRDTEAFF.

This clone was observed a few times. The CDR3 here is CASSLADGNTIYF. DNA for the CDR3: TGCGCCAGCAGCTTGGCCGATGGAAACACCATATATTTT. The chain joins TRBV5-1 to TRBJ1-3; D call uncertain. Germline V lookup: CDR1 SGHRS, CDR2 YFSETQ. V shed 0 bases and J shed 3 bases, with 4 bases lying between them. CDR3 length: 13 residues.

This clone was seen a few times. The chain carries TRBV15 and TRBJ2-6; D gene ambiguous. There are 15 residues in the CDR3. Germline CDR1 reads LNHNV; CDR2 reads YYDKDF (reference sequence). V dropped 0 bases and J dropped 5 bases, with 8 bases sitting between them. The CDR3 DNA follows: TGTGCCACCAGCAGAGACTCCCACCGGGCCAACGTCCTGACTTTC. Its translation is CATSRDSHRANVLTF.

The chain links TRBV12-5 to TRBJ2-7, with TRBD1 matching 8 bases. Germline V gene sequence: CDR1 LGHNT, CDR2 FRNRAP. The CDR3 has 16 residues. With 7 bases clipped from V and 3 bases from J, the junction kept 14 bases outside the gene matches. As DNA, the CDR3 is TGTGCTAGTGCCTATACTAAGACAGGGGATAACTACGAGCAGTACTTC. Protein: CASAYTKTGDNYEQYF.

V is TRBV7-2 and J is TRBJ2-7; D remains unclear. Looked up from germline, CDR1 is SGHTA and CDR2 is FQGNSA. This CDR3 region has 12 residues. V lost 2 bases to trimming and J lost 7 bases, with 9 bases between them. The CDR3, as DNA: TGTGCCAGCAGCTTACAGCATCGGGAGCAGTACTTC. Translation gives CASSLQHREQYF.

The chain couples TRBV18 to TRBJ2-2; D might be TRBD1 (5 bases). The CDR3 length is 15 residues. V lost 6 bases to trimming and J lost 0 bases, with 11 bases between them. From germline, CDR1 is KGHSH and CDR2 LQKENI. This chain's CDR3 is CASSRQGANTGELFF. The CDR3 DNA is TGTGCCAGCTCTCGCCAGGGTGCGAACACCGGGGAGCTGTTTTTT. The full variable domain, in which reference TRBV18 and TRBJ2-2 provide the parts outside the CDR3, is NAGVMQNPRHLVRRRGQEARLRCSPMKGHSHVYWYRQLPEEGLKFMVYLQKENIIDESGMPKERFSAEFPKEGPSILRIQQVVRGDSAAYFCASSRQGANTGELFFGEGSRLTVL.

The V and J genes are TRBV7-3 and TRBJ2-2; the D gene could be TRBD1 or TRBD2 (6 bases each). V lost 1 base and J 6 bases, leaving 15 bases between the germline ends. Germline V CDR1 and CDR2: SGHTA, FQGTGA. The CDR3 is 16 residues long. The CDR3 spells CASSLKGGQGPGELFF. DNA of the CDR3: TGTGCCAGCAGCTTAAAAGGGGGGCAGGGGCCCGGGGAGCTGTTTTTT.

The chain joins TRBV5-5 to TRBJ2-6; D assignment may be TRBD1 or TRBD2 (5 bases each). Germline V CDR1 and CDR2: SGHKS, YYEKEE (reference sequence). This CDR3 is 14 amino acids long. V was pared by 4 bases and J by 7 bases, with 12 bases between. The chain's CDR3 is CASSGPGDANVLTF. The CDR3 DNA follows: TGTGCCAGCAGCGGCCCCGGGGACGCCAACGTCCTGACTTTC. The full variable domain, completed using reference TRBV5-5 and TRBJ2-6, is DAGVTQSPTHLIKTRGQQVTLRCSPISGHKSVSWYQQVLGQGPQFIFQYYEKEERGRGNFPDRFSARQFPNYSSELNVNALLLGDSALYLCASSGPGDANVLTFGAGSRLTVL.

V gene TRBV9 combines with J gene TRBJ2-3, with 8 positions matching TRBD2. The CDR3 sequence is 16 residues long. Germline-derived CDR1 and CDR2 are SGDLS and YYNGEE. V gave up 0 bases and J gave up 1 base; unmatched junction bases: 4. CDR3 sequence: CASSVGAGARTDTQYF. The CDR3 nucleotides are TGTGCCAGCAGCGTAGGAGCGGGGGCCCGCACAGATACGCAGTATTTT.

The rearrangement joins TRBV5-1 to TRBJ2-1, with D perhaps assigned TRBD1 or TRBD2 (5 bases each). V lost 3 bases and J lost 0, with 13 bases in between. CDR1 and CDR2 (germline): SGHRS, YFSETQ. CDR3 size: 16 residues. DNA for the CDR3: TGCGCCAGCAGCTGGGGGACCCTACACTCCTACAATGAGCAGTTCTTC. Protein: CASSWGTLHSYNEQFF.

The chain couples TRBV7-2 to TRBJ2-2; D is perhaps TRBD2 (6 bases). Trimming cost V 5 bases and J 3 bases, with 13 bases left between them. The length of the CDR3 is 15 residues. The germline CDR1 and CDR2 sequences are SGHTA and FQGNSA. CDR3 DNA: TGTGCCAGCAGCCCCCGGAGGGCCCACACCGGGGAGCTGTTTTTT. Amino acids: CASSPRRAHTGELFF. The full variable domain, with the rest looked up from reference TRBV7-2 and TRBJ2-2, is GAGVSQSPSNKVTEKGKDVELRCDPISGHTALYWYRQSLGQGLEFLIYFQGNSAPDKSGLPSDRFSAERTGGSVSTLTIQRTQQEDSAVYLCASSPRRAHTGELFFGEGSRLTVL.

The gene calls are TRBV6-2 or TRBV6-3 and TRBJ1-2; no definite D call. This CDR3 is 15 amino acids long. V lost 5 bases and J lost 0, with 13 bases in between. Germline V gene sequence: CDR1 MNHEY, CDR2 SVGEGT. CDR3: CASSKRRESNYGYTF. The CDR3 nucleotides are TGTGCCAGCAGTAAACGGCGGGAGTCTAACTATGGCTACACCTTC.